Listed below are T cell receptor beta chains from one sample, sequenced in a study of CD8+CD57+ T cells in acquired aplastic anemia. TCRdb redid the calling of the reads with MiXCR, one entry per CDR3 protein. The data hold 250,000 to 350,000 distinct CDR3 sequences, with 56% observed a single time. The specimen was sorted CD4+, CD8+, or CD8+CD57+ T cells (not recorded which) from PBMCs. The receptors were sampled from a human donor with aplastic anemia. Both conserved end residues are part of each CDR3. Fields, in order: J gene, clone size, V gene, D gene, CDR3 protein, CDR3 DNA. The D gene is left open where the match is weak. Expanded clones get a size class; other rows say once, few or many, or leave the size out.

TRBJ1-2,-,TRBV7-2,-,CASNPSGYGYTF,TGTGCCAGCAACCCATCGGGCTATGGCTACACCTTC
TRBJ2-2,-,TRBV2,TRBD1,CASSGQGKDTGELFF,TGTGCCAGCAGCGGACAGGGAAAAGACACCGGGGAGCTGTTTTTT
TRBJ2-5,many,TRBV4-1,-,CASSQDAAGRETQYF,TGCGCCAGCAGCCAAGATGCGGCAGGGAGGGAGACCCAGTACTTC
TRBJ2-3,-,TRBV11-2,TRBD2,CASSLGGTSGGSTDTQYF,TGTGCCAGCAGCTTAGGGGGGACTAGCGGGGGGAGCACAGATACGCAGTATTTT
TRBJ1-1,once,TRBV7-8,-,CASSPGVWSTEAFF,TGTGCCAGCAGCCCGGGGGTTTGGAGCACTGAAGCTTTCTTT
TRBJ2-2,-,TRBV7-2,-,CASSLVVGPTGELFF,TGTGCCAGCAGCTTAGTTGTGGGCCCCACCGGGGAGCTGTTTTTT
TRBJ2-2,-,TRBV7-3,-,CASSAQLFGIEELFF,TGTGCCAGCAGCGCTCAACTATTCGGAATCGAAGAGCTGTTTTTT
TRBJ1-6,-,TRBV6-6,-,CASVGGTFNSPLHF,TGTGCCAGCGTAGGGGGGACTTTTAATTCACCCCTCCACTTT
TRBJ1-1,-,TRBV7-9,-,CASRREGQTEAFF,TGTGCCAGCAGGCGAGAGGGGCAAACTGAAGCTTTCTTT
TRBJ2-5,many,TRBV7-6,-,CASSLEVGGSGQETQYF,TGTGCCAGCAGCTTAGAGGTTGGGGGGTCAGGGCAAGAGACCCAGTACTTC
TRBJ1-6,-,TRBV12-3/TRBV12-4,-,CASSLRSSPLHF,TGTGCCAGCAGTTTACGTAGTTCACCCCTCCACTTT
TRBJ1-6,many,TRBV6-5,-,CASKGGLTNSPLHF,TGTGCCAGCAAAGGGGGACTTACCAATTCACCCCTCCACTTT
TRBJ1-1,once,TRBV7-8,-,CASSFSLTEAFF,TGTGCCAGCAGCTTTTCGCTCACTGAAGCTTTCTTT
TRBJ2-1,-,TRBV29-1,-,CSVTGGYVEQFF,TGCAGCGTTACTGGTGGCTATGTTGAGCAGTTCTTC
TRBJ2-7,-,TRBV6-4,-,CASSVPKVAEQYF,TGTGCCAGCAGTGTTCCTAAGGTAGCGGAGCAGTACTTC
TRBJ2-2,-,TRBV10-3,-,CAISTENTGELFF,TGTGCCATCAGCACGGAGAACACCGGGGAGCTGTTTTTT
TRBJ1-1,many,TRBV25-1,-,CASSGRLNTEAFF,TGTGCCAGCAGTGGCCGGTTGAACACTGAAGCTTTCTTT
TRBJ2-5,many,TRBV6-5,TRBD1,CASSYSIPGQDQETQYF,TGTGCCAGCAGTTACTCCATACCGGGACAGGACCAAGAGACCCAGTACTTC
TRBJ1-4,many,TRBV6-1,-,CASRRGTTNEKLFF,TGTGCCAGCAGGAGAGGAACAACTAATGAAAAACTGTTTTTT
TRBJ2-1,-,TRBV7-2,TRBD2,CASSLGVAGRPREQFF,TGTGCCAGCAGCTTAGGGGTAGCGGGACGACCCCGGGAGCAGTTCTTC
TRBJ2-1,-,TRBV5-5,-,CASSLLLVGGEQFF,TGTGCCAGCAGCTTGCTTCTAGTCGGTGGTGAGCAGTTCTTC
TRBJ2-1,-,TRBV7-2,TRBD1,CASSLARGHNEQFF,TGTGCCAGCAGCTTAGCGAGGGGGCACAATGAGCAGTTCTTC
TRBJ2-3,many,TRBV12-3/TRBV12-4,-,CASSLGDLTTDTQYF,TGTGCCAGCAGTTTAGGGGACCTCACCACAGATACGCAGTATTTT
TRBJ1-1,-,TRBV20-1,-,CSARGTLMNTEAFF,TGCAGTGCTAGAGGGACACTTATGAACACTGAAGCTTTCTTT
TRBJ2-1,-,TRBV20-1,-,CSARSLLVYNEQFF,TGCAGTGCTAGATCCCTCCTAGTATACAATGAGCAGTTCTTC
TRBJ2-3,-,TRBV7-3,TRBD2,CASSLGLSGTDTQYF,TGTGCCAGCAGCTTGGGACTATCCGGCACAGATACGCAGTATTTT
TRBJ2-7,few,TRBV5-6,TRBD1,CASSFLMGGQGTYEQYF,TGTGCCAGCAGCTTCCTAATGGGGGGACAGGGAACCTACGAGCAGTACTTC
TRBJ2-1,few,TRBV7-2,-,CASSLRLYNEQFF,TGTGCCAGCAGCTTACGCCTCTACAATGAGCAGTTCTTC
TRBJ1-6,many,TRBV5-1,-,CASSLEVSGNSPLHF,TGCGCCAGCAGCTTGGAGGTTTCGGGTAATTCACCCCTCCACTTT
TRBJ2-7,once,TRBV20-1,-,CSARDSGYEQYF,TGCAGTGCGAGAGACAGCGGGTACGAGCAGTACTTC
TRBJ2-3,-,TRBV15,TRBD1,CATSRGDRGFTDTQYF,TGTGCCACCAGCAGAGGGGACAGGGGGTTCACAGATACGCAGTATTTT
TRBJ2-7,-,TRBV7-6,TRBD1,CASSLRTGGTF,TGTGCCAGCAGCTTACGTACAGGGGGGACCTTC
TRBJ1-6,many,TRBV27,-,CASSYRGVGISPLHF,TGTGCCAGCAGTTATCGGGGAGTTGGAATTTCACCCCTCCACTTT
TRBJ1-2,-,TRBV5-6,TRBD1,CASSLWGQGKYGYTF,TGTGCCAGCAGCTTGTGGGGACAGGGAAAGTATGGCTACACCTTC
TRBJ1-1,-,TRBV7-2,-,CASSQNWGNTEAFF,TGTGCCAGCAGCCAAAATTGGGGGAACACTGAAGCTTTCTTT
TRBJ1-2,many,TRBV27,-,CASRTEGLDYGYTF,TGTGCCAGCAGGACGGAGGGACTGGACTATGGCTACACCTTC
TRBJ2-7,-,TRBV19,TRBD2,CASSIWLAGVNEQYF,TGTGCCAGTAGTATCTGGCTAGCGGGAGTGAACGAGCAGTACTTC
TRBJ1-2,-,TRBV11-1,TRBD1,CASAPDRAGGYTF,TGTGCCAGCGCCCCGGACAGGGCTGGTGGCTACACCTTC
TRBJ1-6,once,TRBV4-1,TRBD1,CASSQLQGEGNSPLHF,TGCGCCAGCAGCCAACTTCAGGGGGAGGGTAATTCACCCCTCCACTTT
TRBJ1-5,few,TRBV20-1,-,CSAQDTSNQPQHF,TGCAGTGCCCAAGATACTAGCAATCAGCCCCAGCATTTT
TRBJ2-5,-,TRBV19,-,CASSGNQETQYF,TGTGCCAGTAGTGGAAACCAAGAGACCCAGTACTTC
TRBJ2-5,-,TRBV7-2,-,CASSYRFLETQYF,TGTGCCAGCAGCTATCGATTTCTAGAGACCCAGTACTTC
TRBJ2-7,once,TRBV5-1,TRBD1,CASSFDGTGLYEQYF,TGCGCCAGCAGCTTCGACGGGACAGGGTTGTACGAGCAGTACTTC
TRBJ1-2,-,TRBV7-4,-,CASSLETGDYGYTF,TGTGCCAGCAGCCTTGAGACCGGGGACTATGGCTACACCTTC